There are a few counts of the clone carrying this T cell receptor (beta chain). Its antigen is undetermined. The record originates from a study of T cell repertoires in cytomegalovirus infection. Study-level information: Shared public TCR beta signatures pointed to both CMV infection and a matching HLA type. Study-wide findings and caveats: The ex vivo response showed dominance by HLA-C-restricted CMV-specific TCR beta clonotypes.

TCRdb used MiXCR to reprocess the reads, holding one entry per CDR3 protein. Of approximately 56,000 distinct CDR3 sequences in the sample, roughly a fifth were seen once. V was pared by 1 base and J by 2 bases, with 7 bases of the junction left unmatched. This CDR3 comprises 16 residues. CDR1 is MGHRA, CDR2 YSYEKL, per germline. The specimen comprised CD8+ T cells from cultured PBMCs, sampled from culture after CMV antigen stimulation. V is TRBV4-1 and J is TRBJ2-7; 8 bases fit TRBD1. The receptor comes from a human donor in good health (CMV status not recorded). Some clones in this sample may be carry-over from other donors' samples. CDR3 sequence (DNA): TGCGCCAGCAGCCAAGGGGCGGACAGGGTAACCTACGAGCAGTACTTC. Amino acid sequence: CASSQGADRVTYEQYF.